This entry lists 16 T cell receptor beta chains sequenced from one sample in a study of post-analysis software for immune sequencing data. Study findings and constraints: Roughly five TRBV segments were significantly more frequent in patients than in controls. TRBV5-6, TRBV5-1 and TRBV20-1 were among these segments.

Their target antigens are unknown. The library was made from cDNA and included unique molecular identifiers. TCRdb used MiXCR to reprocess the PCR reads, holding one entry per CDR3 protein. The table records about 540,000 distinct CDR3 sequences, around 31% of them present only once. The sample was blood. These receptors all stem from a girl under 18 with multiple sclerosis.

J is TRBJ2-3 and V is TRBV29-1; D assignment may be TRBD1 or TRBD2 (6 bases each). Trimming pared 3 bases from V and 0 bases from J, leaving 13 bases between. The CDR3 contains 15 residues. Germline V gene sequence: CDR1 SQVTM, CDR2 ANQGSEA. CDR3 in amino acids: CSVEGGLFSTDTQYF. The CDR3 nucleotides read TGCAGCGTTGAGGGGGGCCTTTTCAGCACAGATACGCAGTATTTT.

This chain uses TRBV20-1 with TRBJ1-2; possibly TRBD1 for D (5 bases). The CDR3 totals 13 residues. The germline V gene encodes CDR1 DFQATT and CDR2 SNEGSKA (reference sequence). Trimming left V 5 bases short and J 2 bases short, with 12 bases between. CDR3 nucleotide sequence: TGCAGTGCTGGGACGAAGGGGAACTATGGCTACACCTTC. This gives the protein CSAGTKGNYGYTF.

The chain links TRBV4-3 to TRBJ2-6; the D is unclear. In germline, CDR1 is LGHNA, CDR2 YSLEER. V dropped 0 bases and J dropped 8 bases, with 14 bases sitting between them. The CDR3 contains 16 residues. Here the CDR3 DNA reads TGCGCCAGCAGCCAAGATCTCTCCCGCGGAACCAACGTCCTGACTTTC. This codes for CASSQDLSRGTNVLTF.

The chain uses TRBV11-2 and TRBJ1-4; D unresolved. This CDR3 is built from 14 residues. Germline V lookup: CDR1 SGHAT, CDR2 FQNNGV. Trimming left V 6 bases short and J 14 bases short, with 22 bases between. The CDR3 sequence is CASSFLPQGRDLFF. The CDR3 nucleotides are TGTGCCAGCAGTTTCCTGCCCCAAGGCAGAGATCTGTTTTTT.

The chain uses TRBV5-1 and TRBJ2-1; D uncertain. The V gene's germline CDR1 is SGHRS and CDR2 YFSETQ. Trimming took off 6 bases at V and 1 base at J, with 11 bases between the two ends. This CDR3 contains 14 residues. As DNA, the CDR3 is TGCGCCAGCACAACAGCTCCTTCCTACAATGAGCAGTTCTTC. Translating gives CASTTAPSYNEQFF.

This rearrangement joins TRBV6-6 to TRBJ2-5; 9 nucleotides agree with TRBD2. Per the germline V gene, CDR1 is MNHNY and CDR2 is SVGAGI (reference sequence). Trimming took 5 bases from V and 1 from J; bases not matched to a gene: 5. The CDR3 extends over 15 amino acids. The CDR3 loop is CASSPISGGQETQYF. The CDR3 DNA reads as TGTGCCAGCAGTCCAATTAGCGGGGGCCAAGAGACCCAGTACTTC.

This clonotype was observed a few times. The CDR3 is CSALGDTQYF. The DNA of the CDR3 is TGCAGCGCCCTAGGGGATACGCAGTATTTT. The chain recombines TRBV29-1 with TRBJ2-3; D not certain. This CDR3 has 10 residues. Germline lookup yields CDR1 SQVTM and CDR2 ANQGSEA. Deletions cut 7 bases from V and 6 bases from J, with 8 bases between.

About this clonotype itself: Relative to the germline gene, one junction end is altered; a read error may explain this. This sequence joins TRBV29-1 and TRBJ2-5; possibly TRBD1 or TRBD2 for D (5 bases each). The germline gives CDR1 SQVTM, CDR2 ANQGSEA. The CDR3 contains 11 residues. The CDR3 region is CSVAARETQDF. CDR3 sequence (DNA): TGCAGCGTAGCGGCCAGGGAGACCCAGGACTTC.

This clonotype was picked up a small number of times. The chain links TRBV7-3 to TRBJ2-1, with 8 bases identical to TRBD2. Trimming at V came to 5 bases and at J to 6 bases, leaving 9 bases not matched to a gene. Germline-derived CDR1 and CDR2 are SGHTA and FQGTGA. The CDR3 sequence is 15 residues long. The DNA for the CDR3 is TGTGCCAGCAGCGGGCCGGGACTAGGGTCCAATGAGCAGTTCTTC. As protein: CASSGPGLGSNEQFF.

This clonotype was counted a few times. V usage is TRBV20-1 and J usage is TRBJ1-5; D call uncertain. The CDR3 length is 14 residues. Germline CDR1 DFQATT, CDR2 SNEGSKA (reference sequence). V was clipped by 6 bases and J by 5 bases, with 17 bases between them. The CDR3 loop reads CSARPGLDDQPQHF. The DNA of the CDR3 is TGCAGTGCCCGGCCCGGACTGGACGATCAGCCCCAGCATTTT.

This chain links TRBV4-1 with TRBJ2-7; a possible D gene is TRBD1 (5 bases). The CDR3 loop spans 15 amino acids. V lost 0 bases and J 1 base, leaving 10 bases between the germline ends. The germline CDR1 and CDR2 sequences are MGHRA and YSYEKL. The CDR3 bases are TGCGCCAGCAGCCAAGAGGCGCAGGGATCCTACGAGCAGTACTTC. Residues: CASSQEAQGSYEQYF.

This clonotype was counted a few times. The V and J genes are TRBV11-2 and TRBJ2-5; TRBD2 agrees at 13 bases. Germline V lookup: CDR1 SGHAT, CDR2 FQNNGV. The CDR3 sequence is 15 residues long. V shed 4 bases and J 4 bases; nucleotides not matched to a gene: 3. The CDR3 spells CASSWTSGGGETQYF. Written as DNA, the CDR3 is TGTGCCAGCAGCTGGACTAGCGGGGGTGGAGAGACCCAGTACTTC.

In the case of this clonotype: One end of the junction is discordant with germline, which a read error may explain. The CDR3 DNA sequence: TGCGGTGCTAGAGAATCGGTGCAAGAGACCCAGTACTTC. Its protein product is CGARESVQETQYF. This sequence joins TRBV20-1 and TRBJ2-5; D is uncertain. The CDR3 is 13 amino acids. CDR1 is DFQATT, CDR2 SNEGSKA, per germline (reference sequence).

Worth noting for this clonotype: An end of the junction differs from the germline gene, which may be a read error. The V and J genes are TRBV6-4 and TRBJ1-1, with unresolved D. CDR3 length equals 14 residues. CDR1 is MRHNA, CDR2 SNTAGT, per germline. CDR3: CASGEDGRNTEAFF. The CDR3 DNA is TGTGCCAGCGGTGAGGACGGGAGAAACACTGAAGCTTTCTTT.

CDR3: CASRGSTAANTEAFF. The CDR3 nucleotides read TGCGCCAGCAGAGGTTCGACAGCGGCGAACACTGAAGCTTTCTTT. The chain is built from TRBV4-1 and TRBJ1-1; possibly TRBD1 for D (5 bases). This CDR3 has 15 amino acids. The germline CDR1 and CDR2 sequences are MGHRA and YSYEKL. V was cut by 6 bases and J by 1 base, with 15 bases left in between.

The CDR3 nucleotides are TGCACCAGCAGCCAAGTATTAGGAGAGATTAGCAATCAGCCCCAGCATTTT. Protein: CTSSQVLGEISNQPQHF. The rearrangement joins TRBV1 to TRBJ1-5. TRBV1 is deemed a pseudogene. The CDR3 length is 17 residues.